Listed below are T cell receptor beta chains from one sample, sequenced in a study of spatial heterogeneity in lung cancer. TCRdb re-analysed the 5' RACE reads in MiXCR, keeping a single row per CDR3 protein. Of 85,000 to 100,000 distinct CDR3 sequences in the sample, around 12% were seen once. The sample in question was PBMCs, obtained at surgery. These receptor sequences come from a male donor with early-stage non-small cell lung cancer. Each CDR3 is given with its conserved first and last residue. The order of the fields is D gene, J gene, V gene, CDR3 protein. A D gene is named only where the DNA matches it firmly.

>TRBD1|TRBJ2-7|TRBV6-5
CASSSPGTGASYEQYF
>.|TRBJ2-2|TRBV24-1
CATSIDGAGTGELFF
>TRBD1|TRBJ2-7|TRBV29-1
CSVESPGGHEQYF
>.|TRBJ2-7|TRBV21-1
CASSKVTSGGFSYEQYF
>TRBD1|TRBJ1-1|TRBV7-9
CASSIGTGGWTEAFF
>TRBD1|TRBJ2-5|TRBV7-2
CASSSTRSGGETQYF
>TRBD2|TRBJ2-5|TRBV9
CASSDWTSGETQYF
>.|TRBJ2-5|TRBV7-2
CASSPRLGLTLETQYF
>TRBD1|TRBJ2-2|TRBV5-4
CASVAGGDTGELFF
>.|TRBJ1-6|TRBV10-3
CAISESWQGSNSPLHF
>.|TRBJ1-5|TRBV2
CASNGIRNQPQHF
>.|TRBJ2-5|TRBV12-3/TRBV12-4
CASNNDRSLETQYF
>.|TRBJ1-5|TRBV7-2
CASSLEHSNQPQHF
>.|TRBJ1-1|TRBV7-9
CASSVDRFSTEAFF
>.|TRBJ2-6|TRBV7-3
CASSLNAGGANVLTF
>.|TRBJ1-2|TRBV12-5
CASGLQQANYGYTF
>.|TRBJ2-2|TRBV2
CASSRTGNTGELFF
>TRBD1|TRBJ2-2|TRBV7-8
CASSIQGAGELFF
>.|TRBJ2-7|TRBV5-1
CASSSQRTAYEQYF
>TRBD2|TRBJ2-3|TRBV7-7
CAIASGGITDTQYF
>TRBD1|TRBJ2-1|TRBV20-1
CSAPAPDRVDEQFF
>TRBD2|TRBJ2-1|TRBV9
CASSHPVPRRGGSEQFF
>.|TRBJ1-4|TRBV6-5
CASSYLERGEKLFF
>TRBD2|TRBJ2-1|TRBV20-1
CSAERGGYEQFF
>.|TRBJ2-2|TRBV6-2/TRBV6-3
CASSLQLGELFF
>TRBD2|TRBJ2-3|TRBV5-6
CASRALAVSSTEYF
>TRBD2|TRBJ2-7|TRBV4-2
CASSQDPAGMSEQYF